Presented here are 14 T cell receptor beta chains from one specimen sequenced in a study of shared clonotypes between healthy human individuals. The data were produced by immunoSEQ multiplex PCR, yet TCRdb's version contains in-frame clones alone and is incomplete. Counted here are about 2.4 million clones, over 85% occurring once; the ten biggest clones make up 0.36%. Material for sequencing was naive CD4+ T cells from PBMCs. As for subset: CD45RA+ positively selected. These receptors came from a young man in good health. Some clones in this sample may be carry-over from other donors' samples.

The chain has TRBV7-3 and TRBJ2-3, with 8 positions matching TRBD2. This CDR3 has 16 residues. J lost 0 bases, V lost 2 bases, and 4 bases had no gene match. CDR1 is SGHTA, CDR2 FQGTGA, per germline. DNA of the CDR3: TGTGCCAGCAGCTTATATCAGCGGGAGAGCACAGATACGCAGTATTTT. This codes for CASSLYQRESTDTQYF.

This clone was seen once. The J gene is TRBJ2-7, the V gene TRBV6-1; the match to TRBD2 covers 7 bases. J gave up 0 bases and V 4 bases, and 3 bases lay outside the gene matches. The CDR3 has 14 residues. Germline CDR1 reads MNHNS; CDR2 reads SASEGT. The CDR3 DNA is TGTGCCAGCAGTGTGCCTAGCGGCTCCTACGAGCAGTACTTC. Protein: CASSVPSGSYEQYF.

V is TRBV28 and J is TRBJ1-6; 7 bases line up with TRBD1. The CDR3 covers 16 residues. CDR1 MDHEN and CDR2 SYDVKM come from the germline V gene. V lost 5 bases to trimming and J lost 6 bases; unmatched junction nucleotides: 10. CDR3 region: CASSQFGTARNSPLHF. Written as DNA, the CDR3 is TGTGCCAGCAGTCAATTTGGGACAGCGCGTAATTCACCCCTCCACTTT.

This clone occurred a few times. This chain links TRBV20-1 with TRBJ1-1; no definite D call. The CDR3 is made up of 11 amino acids. The V end was cut by 4 bases, the J end by 3 bases, with 6 bases between. Germline V gene lookup returns CDR1 DFQATT and CDR2 SNEGSKA (reference sequence). The CDR3 DNA follows: TGCAGTGCTACCATTTACACTGAAGCTTTCTTT. Translation: CSATIYTEAFF.

The rearrangement links TRBV27 to TRBJ2-7, with D tentatively TRBD1 (8 bases). The germline V and J ends were trimmed by 0 bases and 4 bases, with 28 bases remaining between them. The CDR3 runs 20 residues. Germline CDR1 and CDR2: MNHEY and SMNVEV (reference sequence). CDR3 sequence reads: CASSLSKNRGGGHLVYEQYF. The CDR3, as DNA: TGTGCCAGCAGTTTATCGAAAAACAGGGGGGGAGGGCATTTGGTTTACGAGCAGTACTTC.

The V gene is TRBV27, the J gene TRBJ1-4; the D gene is possibly TRBD1 (5 bases). The CDR3 runs 14 residues. V lost 3 bases, J lost 7 bases, and 12 bases lay in between. The germline V gene has CDR1 MNHEY and CDR2 SMNVEV (reference sequence). CDR3 region: CASSFSRAVEKLFF. CDR3 sequence (DNA): TGTGCCAGCAGTTTCAGCAGGGCGGTTGAAAAACTGTTTTTT.

The CDR3 reads CASSPQKTSGIPTQYF. The CDR3 DNA follows: TGTGCCAGCTCACCCCAAAAGACTAGCGGGATACCGACCCAGTACTTC. The V and J genes are TRBV18 and TRBJ2-5; the match to TRBD2 covers 11 bases. CDR3 length equals 16 residues. V shed 3 bases and J 7 bases; nucleotides not matched to a gene: 10. Germline V gene data show CDR1 as KGHSH and CDR2 as LQKENI.

The rearrangement links TRBV28 to TRBJ2-3; D is uncertain. The CDR3 runs 12 residues. V lost 8 bases to trimming and J lost 4 bases, with 10 bases between them. From germline, CDR1 is MDHEN and CDR2 SYDVKM. The CDR3 DNA is TGTGCCAGCCTTACGGGTTCAGATACGCAGTATTTT. Translation gives CASLTGSDTQYF. Full variable domain (missing parts from reference TRBV28 and TRBJ2-3): DVKVTQSSRYLVKRTGEKVFLECVQDMDHENMFWYRQDPGLGLRLIYFSYDVKMKEKGDIPEGYSVSREKKERFSLILESASTNQTSMYLCASLTGSDTQYFGPGTRLTVL.

This chain uses TRBV9 with TRBJ1-2, with D tentatively TRBD1 (6 bases). The V end was cut by 4 bases, the J end by 6 bases, with 13 bases between. This CDR3 is 13 amino acids long. CDR1 and CDR2 from the germline V gene are SGDLS and YYNGEE. CDR3 DNA: TGTGCCAGCAGCTCAAGGGGGGGAGATGGCTACACCTTC. Amino acids: CASSSRGGDGYTF.

The chain employs TRBV4-3 and TRBJ2-6; D might be TRBD1 or TRBD2, each matching 5 bases. The germline V gene encodes CDR1 LGHNA and CDR2 YSLEER. CDR3 length: 20 residues. Trimming shortened V by 0 bases and J by 3 bases, and 21 bases separated the two germline ends. The CDR3 spells CASSQDLLASPRGGANVLTF. CDR3 sequence (DNA): TGCGCCAGCAGCCAAGATCTGTTGGCTAGCCCTAGGGGTGGGGCCAACGTCCTGACTTTC.

Comment on this clone: In the same sample, other DNA sequences code for this CDR3. The V call is TRBV5-1, the J call TRBJ1-2; D gene uncertain. The V gene's germline CDR1 is SGHRS and CDR2 YFSETQ. The CDR3 extends over 14 amino acids. Trimming stripped 0 bases from V and 5 bases from J, with 11 bases between. CDR3 sequence reads: CASSLEGGPYGYTF. The CDR3, as DNA: TGCGCCAGCAGCTTGGAAGGCGGCCCTTATGGCTACACCTTC.

This chain connects TRBV7-2 to TRBJ1-2; TRBD1 matches at 7 bases. Unmatched junction bases numbered 10, after V lost 4 bases and J lost 8 bases. Germline CDR1 and CDR2: SGHTA and FQGNSA. The CDR3 is made up of 14 amino acids. CDR3 amino acids: CASSSKGAFGGYTF. In nucleotides, the CDR3 is TGTGCCAGCAGCTCAAAGGGGGCCTTCGGGGGCTACACCTTC.

V is TRBV6-6 and J is TRBJ1-4; 11 bases align to TRBD1. The CDR3 is made up of 14 amino acids. Per germline, CDR1 MNHNY and CDR2 SVGAGI (reference sequence). Losses at the gene ends were 5 bases for V and 4 bases for J; bases not matched to a gene: 0. CDR3 amino acids: CASSGTGGNEKLFF. The CDR3, as DNA: TGTGCCAGCAGTGGGACAGGGGGTAATGAAAAACTGTTTTTT.

A single count supports this clone. The chain joins TRBV11-2 to TRBJ2-1; D gene ambiguous. CDR3 length: 14 residues. Germline-derived CDR1 and CDR2 are SGHAT and FQNNGV. V lost 5 bases and J 8 bases, leaving 16 bases between the germline ends. The CDR3: CASSTRARADEQFF. CDR3 in DNA: TGTGCCAGCAGCACCCGGGCCCGGGCCGATGAGCAGTTCTTC.